This entry lists 31 T cell receptor beta chains sequenced from one sample in a study of CD8 T cells in Susac syndrome. After extraction with the RNeasy kit, roughly 0.45 to 1 ug of the RNA was reverse transcribed using random hexamers. TCRdb passed the immunoSEQ multiplex PCR reads through MiXCR, listing each CDR3 protein once. The repertoire consists of some 110,000 distinct CDR3 sequences, with over 85% occurring once and the leading ten covering roughly 0.33%. Material: CD8+ T cells from PBMCs. Every receptor here comes from a human donor with multiple sclerosis.

The rearrangement links TRBV12-3 or TRBV12-4 to TRBJ2-1; tentatively, D is TRBD1 (6 bases). The CDR3 totals 14 residues. Deletions cut 6 bases from V and 5 bases from J, with 14 bases between. CDR3 sequence (DNA): TGTGCCAGCAGCGTGGCTGGACAGAACAATGAGCAGTTCTTC. This gives the protein CASSVAGQNNEQFF.

The chain couples TRBV7-9 to TRBJ2-5; 8 bases are a match to TRBD2. In germline, CDR1 is SEHNR, CDR2 FQNEAQ (reference sequence). With 5 bases clipped from V and 5 bases from J, the junction kept 7 bases outside the gene matches. The CDR3 is 14 residues long. Written as DNA, the CDR3 is TGTGCCAGCAGCACGCGGGAGGTCTCGGAGACCCAGTACTTC. Protein product: CASSTREVSETQYF.

The chain uses TRBV27 and TRBJ1-2; D remains ambiguous. Trimming left V 0 bases short and J 5 bases short, with 10 bases between. CDR1 and CDR2 (germline): MNHEY, SMNVEV (reference sequence). There are 14 residues in the CDR3. The CDR3 protein is CASSLSPRIYGYTF. CDR3 sequence (DNA): TGTGCCAGCAGTTTATCGCCTAGGATATATGGCTACACCTTC.

The chain links TRBV16 to TRBJ1-5, with a weak D call TRBD1 (6 bases). Germline CDR1 and CDR2: KGHSY and FQNENV. The germline V and J ends were trimmed by 0 bases and 7 bases, with 7 bases remaining between them. This CDR3 is built from 13 residues. CDR3 DNA: TGTGCCAGCAGCCAATCGGGGGCCCAGCCCCAGCATTTT. As protein: CASSQSGAQPQHF.

The rearrangement uses TRBV7-9 and TRBJ2-3, with D possibly called TRBD1 or TRBD2 (5 bases each). CDR3 length: 17 residues. In germline, CDR1 is SEHNR, CDR2 FQNEAQ (reference sequence). Between the trimmed V and J ends, which lost 4 bases and 2 bases, there was a span of 19 bases. The CDR3 coding sequence is TGTGCCAGCAGCTCCGCGCGTTTGGGACCCGACACAGATACGCAGTATTTT. This translates into CASSSARLGPDTDTQYF. Complete variable domain (other parts from reference TRBV7-9 and TRBJ2-3): DTGVSQNPRHKITKRGQNVTFRCDPISEHNRLYWYRQTLGQGPEFLTYFQNEAQLEKSRLLSDRFSAERPKGSFSTLEIQRTEQGDSAMYLCASSSARLGPDTDTQYFGPGTRLTVL.

V is TRBV7-6 and J is TRBJ2-1; either TRBD1 or TRBD2 may supply D (5 bases each). In germline, CDR1 is SGHVS, CDR2 FNYEAQ. The V gene lost 2 bases and the J gene lost 1 base, with 9 bases spanning the gap. There are 15 residues in the CDR3. The CDR3 region has the DNA TGTGCCAGCAGCTTAAGGGACGGTTCCTACAATGAGCAGTTCTTC. Its protein product is CASSLRDGSYNEQFF.

The J gene is TRBJ1-5, the V gene TRBV6-1; no clear D. The V end was cut by 2 bases, the J end by 0 bases, with 8 bases between. The V gene's germline CDR1 is MNHNS and CDR2 SASEGT. The CDR3 loop spans 15 amino acids. The CDR3 sequence is CASSEWQYSNQPQHF. The CDR3 DNA reads as TGTGCCAGCAGTGAATGGCAGTATAGCAATCAGCCCCAGCATTTT.

The chain uses TRBV9 and TRBJ2-2, with TRBD2 matching 12 bases. Per the germline V gene, CDR1 is SGDLS and CDR2 is YYNGEE. Unmatched junction bases numbered 5, after V lost 3 bases and J lost 5 bases. This CDR3 has 16 amino acids. The chain's CDR3 is CASSASGGAATGELFF. The CDR3 region has the DNA TGTGCCAGCAGCGCTAGCGGGGGGGCTGCTACCGGGGAGCTGTTTTTT.

This rearrangement joins TRBV7-2 to TRBJ2-1; 7 bases agree with TRBD2. Looked up from germline, CDR1 is SGHTA and CDR2 is FQGNSA. This CDR3 is 11 amino acids long. V shed 5 bases, J shed 11 bases, and the junction held 3 bases outside the gene matches. The chain's CDR3 is CASSPGLKQFF. As DNA, the CDR3 is TGTGCCAGCAGCCCGGGACTAAAGCAGTTCTTC.

This clonotype has only one observation. The V and J genes are TRBV13 and TRBJ2-6, with 10 bases lining up with TRBD1. This CDR3 comprises 18 residues. Germline CDR1 PRHDT, CDR2 FYEKMQ (reference sequence). V lost 5 bases and J lost 4; bases outside the gene matches: 11. CDR3 DNA: TGTGCCAGCAGCACTCGGGACAGGGGAAGGTTAGGGGCCAACGTCCTGACTTTC. This translates into CASSTRDRGRLGANVLTF.

The rearrangement links TRBV29-1 to TRBJ2-7; TRBD2 agrees at 13 bases. Germline V CDR1 and CDR2: SQVTM, ANQGSEA. This CDR3 spans 14 amino acids. The V segment lost 7 bases and the J segment 3 bases; nucleotides outside the gene matches: 6. CDR3 coding DNA: TGCAGCGCCGAGGGACTAGCGGGAAACTACGAGCAGTACGTC. Translation: CSAEGLAGNYEQYV.

The V call is TRBV9, the J call TRBJ1-1, with 8 bases identical to TRBD1. V was clipped by 3 bases and J by 6 bases; unmatched bases: 4. Germline V gene lookup returns CDR1 SGDLS and CDR2 YYNGEE. This CDR3 spans 13 amino acids. The CDR3 reads CASSDDRGPEAFF. CDR3 nucleotide sequence: TGTGCCAGCAGCGACGACAGGGGACCTGAAGCTTTCTTT.

The genes are TRBV19 and TRBJ1-4, with unresolved D. The CDR3 contains 16 residues. V gave up 0 bases and J gave up 8 bases, with 16 bases separating them. Germline CDR1 LNHDA, CDR2 SQIVND (reference sequence). CDR3 nucleotide sequence: TGTGCCAGTAGTATAGATCACGGCGGCCTGCGGGAAAAACTGTTTTTT. Its translation: CASSIDHGGLREKLFF. Full variable domain (missing parts from reference TRBV19 and TRBJ1-4): DGGITQSPKYLFRKEGQNVTLSCEQNLNHDAMYWYRQDPGQGLRLIYYSQIVNDFQKGDIAEGYSVSREKKESFPLTVTSAQKNPTAFYLCASSIDHGGLREKLFFGSGTQLSVL.

The genes are TRBV6-1 and TRBJ2-5, with TRBD1 identical over 7 bases. The CDR3 consists of 14 residues. Germline CDR1 MNHNS, CDR2 SASEGT. After removal of 6 bases from V and 3 bases from J, the junction contained 7 bases not matched to a gene. CDR3 coding DNA: TGTGCCAGCAGGGGCCGGACAGGCAAAGAGACCCAGTACTTC. It translates to CASRGRTGKETQYF.

The chain has TRBV25-1 and TRBJ2-1; D ambiguous. This CDR3 comprises 14 residues. Trimming removed 1 base from V and 2 bases from J, with 6 bases in between. Germline V gene lookup returns CDR1 MGHDK and CDR2 SYGVNS. CDR3 bases: TGTGCCAGCAGTGAATGGCAGGCCTACAATGAGCAGTTCTTC. Translating it yields CASSEWQAYNEQFF.

The rearrangement joins TRBV7-9 to TRBJ2-1; 10 bases align to TRBD1. CDR1 and CDR2 (germline): SEHNR, FQNEAQ (reference sequence). With V trimmed by 5 bases and J by 14 bases, 9 bases remained unmatched. CDR3 length: 13 amino acids. The CDR3 nucleotides read TGTGCCAGCAGCGCGCCGGGACAGGGGTCCAAGTTCTTC. It codes for CASSAPGQGSKFF.

The CDR3 nucleotides read TGTGCCTGGACGGTCAGCGGCACAGATACGCAGTATTTT. This encodes CAWTVSGTDTQYF. The rearrangement joins TRBV30 to TRBJ2-3; the D is unclear. V gave up 4 bases and J gave up 1 base, with 9 bases separating them. CDR1 is GTSNPN, CDR2 SVGIG, per germline (reference sequence). The length of the CDR3 is 13 residues.

This sequence joins TRBV27 and TRBJ2-5, with TRBD1 matching over 8 bases. After removal of 7 bases from V and 5 bases from J, the junction contained 3 bases not matched to a gene. Germline loops: CDR1 MNHEY, CDR2 SMNVEV (reference sequence). The CDR3 covers 12 residues. The CDR3 sequence is CASKDRDETQYF. CDR3 DNA: TGTGCCAGCAAGGACAGGGACGAGACCCAGTACTTC.

The rearrangement joins TRBV18 to TRBJ2-3; D might be TRBD2 (5 bases). V was cut by 2 bases and J by 2 bases, with 11 bases left in between. The CDR3 spans 15 residues. CDR1 and CDR2 from the germline V gene are KGHSH and LQKENI. CDR3 sequence: CASSPRGMDTDTQYF. CDR3 DNA: TGTGCCAGCTCACCAAGAGGGATGGACACAGATACGCAGTATTTT.

V gene TRBV5-1 combines with J gene TRBJ2-1; 16 nucleotides line up with TRBD2. There are 16 residues in the CDR3. The V segment lost 0 bases and the J segment 9 bases; nucleotides outside the gene matches: 3. Germline V lookup: CDR1 SGHRS, CDR2 YFSETQ. The CDR3 spells CASSLAGLAGGGEQFF. In nucleotides, the CDR3 is TGCGCCAGCAGCTTGGCGGGACTAGCGGGAGGGGGTGAGCAGTTCTTC.

The V call is TRBV24-1, the J call TRBJ1-1; D might be TRBD1 (5 bases). The CDR3 consists of 13 residues. Per the germline V gene, CDR1 is KGHDR and CDR2 is SFDVKD. Deletions cut 3 bases from V and 7 bases from J, with 11 bases between. The CDR3 DNA is TGTGCCACCAGTGATAGGGGTGCAGGTGAAGCTTTCTTT. Its translation is CATSDRGAGEAFF.

In its sample, this clonotype was seen a few times. This chain's CDR3 is CASSQLWGYEQYF. The CDR3 DNA reads TGCGCCAGCAGCCAACTGTGGGGATACGAGCAGTACTTC. The V gene is TRBV4-1, the J gene TRBJ2-7, with D hard to call. The length of the CDR3 is 13 residues. Per the germline V gene, CDR1 is MGHRA and CDR2 is YSYEKL. V was shortened by 2 bases and J by 4 bases, with 9 bases between the two germline ends.

The chain links TRBV19 to TRBJ2-4; D is unresolved. The CDR3 covers 16 residues. Germline V gene sequence: CDR1 LNHDA, CDR2 SQIVND (reference sequence). Trimming took off 3 bases at V and 0 bases at J, with 12 bases between the two ends. The CDR3 coding sequence is TGTGCCAGTAGTATCGGGTCAGGTATAGCCAAAAACATTCAGTACTTC. Its translation is CASSIGSGIAKNIQYF. Full variable domain (outside the CDR3, taken from reference TRBV19 and TRBJ2-4): DGGITQSPKYLFRKEGQNVTLSCEQNLNHDAMYWYRQDPGQGLRLIYYSQIVNDFQKGDIAEGYSVSREKKESFPLTVTSAQKNPTAFYLCASSIGSGIAKNIQYFGAGTRLSVL.

The V and J genes are TRBV5-4 and TRBJ2-1, with 8 bases that match TRBD2. The germline CDR1 and CDR2 sequences are SGHNT and YYREEE (reference sequence). The junction had 5 bases not matched to a gene; V was cut back by 4 bases and J by 2 bases. The CDR3 sequence is 15 residues long. The DNA for the CDR3 is TGTGCCAGCAGCCGAAGCGGGAGAACCTACAATGAGCAGTTCTTC. This codes for CASSRSGRTYNEQFF.

The J gene is TRBJ2-1, the V gene TRBV7-2; the D is unclear. Trimming removed 2 bases at V and 5 bases at J, with 16 bases between. The V gene's germline CDR1 is SGHTA and CDR2 FQGNSA. The CDR3 loop spans 16 amino acids. For the CDR3, the DNA is TGTGCCAGCAGCTTACGAAGGACCCCCACCGACAATGAGCAGTTCTTC. Its protein product is CASSLRRTPTDNEQFF.

The chain recombines TRBV24-1 with TRBJ2-6; 7 nucleotides match TRBD1. This CDR3 has 16 amino acids. The V gene end was trimmed by 3 bases and the J gene end by 2 bases; junction bases not matched to a gene: 3. The germline V gene has CDR1 KGHDR and CDR2 SFDVKD. The CDR3, as DNA: TGTGCCACCAGTGATCACAGGGGCCCTGGGGCCAACGTCCTGACTTTC. Its translation is CATSDHRGPGANVLTF.

The rearrangement uses TRBV6-2 or TRBV6-3 and TRBJ2-1, with D perhaps assigned TRBD1 or TRBD2 (6 bases each). The CDR3 contains 14 residues. Trimming shortened V by 7 bases and J by 7 bases, and 17 bases separated the two germline ends. The V gene's germline CDR1 is MNHEY and CDR2 SVGEGT. This CDR3 is CASTQGGGRNEQFF. CDR3 nucleotides: TGTGCCAGCACTCAAGGGGGAGGCAGGAATGAGCAGTTCTTC.

The chain uses TRBV20-1 and TRBJ2-1; possible D gene TRBD2, 5 bases. The germline gives CDR1 DFQATT, CDR2 SNEGSKA (reference sequence). The CDR3 has 15 residues. V was trimmed by 0 bases and J by 10 bases, leaving 19 bases between them. CDR3: CSARDLWSVTGEQFF. The CDR3 nucleotides are TGCAGTGCTAGAGATCTATGGTCCGTAACGGGGGAGCAGTTCTTC.

V is TRBV4-1 and J is TRBJ2-1; D is uncertain. This CDR3 has 13 amino acids. CDR1 is MGHRA, CDR2 YSYEKL, per germline. Trimming shortened V by 1 base and J by 7 bases, and 8 bases separated the two germline ends. This chain's CDR3 is CASSQGPENEQFF. The CDR3 bases are TGCGCCAGCAGCCAAGGCCCTGAGAATGAGCAGTTCTTC.

The V call is TRBV6-1, the J call TRBJ2-1; perhaps TRBD2 as D (5 bases). V shed 2 bases and J shed 9 bases, with 20 bases lying between them. Germline lookup yields CDR1 MNHNS and CDR2 SASEGT. The CDR3 has 16 residues. CDR3 nucleotides: TGTGCCAGCAGTGAAAGGAGGAACCTGGGCGTCGGTGAGCAGTTCTTC. Amino acid sequence: CASSERRNLGVGEQFF.

The chain recombines TRBV6-5 with TRBJ2-5; D remains ambiguous. Trimming left V 0 bases short and J 5 bases short, with 10 bases between. Germline-derived CDR1 and CDR2 are MNHEY and SVGAGI. The CDR3 totals 14 residues. The CDR3 nucleotides are TGTGCCAGCAGTTACTCGCTGGGGTGGGAGACCCAGTACTTC. Protein sequence: CASSYSLGWETQYF.